This T cell receptor beta chain was retrieved from a study of CD8 T cells in Susac syndrome. Reverse transcription used about 0.45 to 1 ug RNA and random hexamers. Amplification of TCR beta CDR3 was carried out by immunoSEQ multiplex PCR, which covered 54 Vbeta and 13 Jbeta segments. TCRdb processed the immunoSEQ multiplex PCR reads anew with MiXCR; each CDR3 protein has one entry. The sample yields 65,000 to 90,000 distinct CDR3 sequences, about 94% seen once. TEMRA cells were FACS-enriched, and CD8+ and CD4+ T cells were isolated negatively. The CDR3 has 16 amino acids. Between the trimmed V and J ends, which lost 1 base and 3 bases, there was a span of 17 bases. From germline, CDR1 is DFQATT and CDR2 SNEGSKA (reference sequence).

The chain employs TRBV20-1 and TRBJ2-3; TRBD2 might be the D (6 bases). Sequenced: CD8+ T cells from PBMCs. This receptor was identified in a human donor with multiple sclerosis. CDR3 residues: CSARGPRGDGTDTQYF. CDR3 nucleotides: TGCAGTGCTAGAGGCCCGCGCGGGGATGGGACAGATACGCAGTATTTT.